The entry below gives a single TCR beta chain sequence along with its context. The data are from a study of blood T cell repertoires in COVID-19. Study background: From T cells, B-cell-depleted T cells, or PBMCs came the material, which was cDNA or gDNA.

There are 16 residues in the CDR3. The germline V gene has CDR1 MNHNS and CDR2 SASEGT. The V gene end was trimmed by 3 bases and the J gene end by 5 bases; junction bases not matched to a gene: 11. Assay used: immunoSEQ multiplex PCR; TCRdb lists only in-frame clones, some missing. The sample shows 250,000 to 350,000 clones, around 90% of them seen only once. Sequences were obtained from peripheral blood. The sequence was obtained from a man between 18 and 29 years old with active or convalescent COVID-19. The V gene is TRBV6-1, the J gene TRBJ2-7, with 9 bases that match TRBD1. CDR3 DNA sequence: TGTGCCAGCAGTGATCCGGGAACAGGGGGCTTCCACGAGCAGTACTTC. Translating gives CASSDPGTGGFHEQYF.